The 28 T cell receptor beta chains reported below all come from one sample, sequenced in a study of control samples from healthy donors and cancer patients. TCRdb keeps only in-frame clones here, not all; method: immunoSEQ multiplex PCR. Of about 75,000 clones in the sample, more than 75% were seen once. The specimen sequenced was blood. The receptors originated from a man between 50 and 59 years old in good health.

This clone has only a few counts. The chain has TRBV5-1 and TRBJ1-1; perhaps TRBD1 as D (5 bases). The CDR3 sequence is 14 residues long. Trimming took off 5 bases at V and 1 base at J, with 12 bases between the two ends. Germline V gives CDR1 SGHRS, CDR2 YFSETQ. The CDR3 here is CASSLGTANTEAFF. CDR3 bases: TGCGCCAGCAGTCTTGGGACGGCGAACACTGAAGCTTTCTTT.

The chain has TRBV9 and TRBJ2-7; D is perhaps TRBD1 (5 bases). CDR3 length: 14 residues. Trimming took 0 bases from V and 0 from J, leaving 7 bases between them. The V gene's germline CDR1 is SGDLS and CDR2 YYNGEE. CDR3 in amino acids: CASSVDDSSYEQYF. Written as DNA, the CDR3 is TGTGCCAGCAGCGTAGATGACAGCTCCTACGAGCAGTACTTC.

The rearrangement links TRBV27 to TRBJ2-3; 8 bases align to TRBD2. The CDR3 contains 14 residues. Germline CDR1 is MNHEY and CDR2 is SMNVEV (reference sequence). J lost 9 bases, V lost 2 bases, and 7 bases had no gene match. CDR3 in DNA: TGTGCCAGCAGTTTAGACCAGCGGGAGCACACGCAGTATTTT. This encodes CASSLDQREHTQYF.

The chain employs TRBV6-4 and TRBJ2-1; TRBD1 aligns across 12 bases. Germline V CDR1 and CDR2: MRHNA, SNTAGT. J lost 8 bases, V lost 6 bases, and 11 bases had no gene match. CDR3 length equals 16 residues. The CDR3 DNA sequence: TGTGCCAGCAGCCCAACCGGGACAGGGGGCAGCGATGAGCAGTTCTTC. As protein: CASSPTGTGGSDEQFF.

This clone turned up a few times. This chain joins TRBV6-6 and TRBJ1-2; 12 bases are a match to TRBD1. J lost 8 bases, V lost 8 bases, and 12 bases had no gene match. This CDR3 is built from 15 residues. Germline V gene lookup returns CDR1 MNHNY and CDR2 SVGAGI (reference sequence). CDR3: CASSGQGARDWGYTF. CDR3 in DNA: TGTGCCAGCTCGGGACAGGGGGCGCGGGATTGGGGCTACACCTTC.

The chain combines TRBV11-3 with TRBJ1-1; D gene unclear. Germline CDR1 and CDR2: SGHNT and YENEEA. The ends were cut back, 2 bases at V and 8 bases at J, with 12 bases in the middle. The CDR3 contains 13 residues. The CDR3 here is CASSLSRPSEAFF. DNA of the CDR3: TGTGCCAGCAGCTTAAGCCGTCCGTCCGAAGCTTTCTTT.

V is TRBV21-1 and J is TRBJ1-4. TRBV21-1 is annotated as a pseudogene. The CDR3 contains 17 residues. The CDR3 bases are TGTGCCAGCAGCAATACGGGCGGGGGGCTAACTAATGAAAAACTGTTTTTT. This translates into CASSNTGGGLTNEKLFF.

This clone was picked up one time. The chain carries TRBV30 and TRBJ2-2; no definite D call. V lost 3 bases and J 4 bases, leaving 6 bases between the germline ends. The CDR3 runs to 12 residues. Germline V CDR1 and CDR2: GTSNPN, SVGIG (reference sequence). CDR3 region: CAWSIGTGELFF. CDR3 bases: TGTGCCTGGAGCATCGGCACCGGGGAGCTGTTTTTT.

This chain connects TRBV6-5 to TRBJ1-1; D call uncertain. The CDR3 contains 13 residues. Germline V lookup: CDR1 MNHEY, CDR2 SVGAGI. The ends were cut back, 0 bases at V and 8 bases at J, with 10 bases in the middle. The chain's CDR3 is CASSYSVSAEAFF. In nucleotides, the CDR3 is TGTGCCAGCAGTTACTCGGTTTCGGCAGAAGCTTTCTTT.

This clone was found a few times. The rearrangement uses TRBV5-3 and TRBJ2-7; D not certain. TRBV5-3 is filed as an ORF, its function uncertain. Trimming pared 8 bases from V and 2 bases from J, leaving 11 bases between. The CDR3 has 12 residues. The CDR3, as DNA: TGTGCCAGTCACGGGTTCACCTACGAGCAGTACTTC. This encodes CASHGFTYEQYF.

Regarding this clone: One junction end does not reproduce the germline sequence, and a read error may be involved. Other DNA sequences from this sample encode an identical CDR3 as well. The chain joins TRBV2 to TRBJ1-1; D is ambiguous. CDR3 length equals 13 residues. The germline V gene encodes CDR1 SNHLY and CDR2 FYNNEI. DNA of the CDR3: TGCGCCAGCAGTGTTTTAGGGTACGGAGAAGCTTTCTTT. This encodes CASSVLGYGEAFF. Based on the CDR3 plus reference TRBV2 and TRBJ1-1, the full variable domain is EPEVTQTPSHQVTQMGQEVILRCVPISNHLYFYWYRQILGQKVEFLVSFYNNEISEKSEIFDDQFSVERPDGSNFTLKIRSTKLEDSAMYFCASSVLGYGEAFFGQGTRLTVV.

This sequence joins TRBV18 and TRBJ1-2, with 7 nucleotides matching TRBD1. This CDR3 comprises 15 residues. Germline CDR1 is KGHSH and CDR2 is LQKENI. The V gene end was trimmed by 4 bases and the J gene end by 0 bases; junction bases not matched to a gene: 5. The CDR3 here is CASSLDRVPNYGYTF. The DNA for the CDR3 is TGTGCCAGCTCACTTGACAGGGTCCCTAACTATGGCTACACCTTC.

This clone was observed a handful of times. The CDR3 reads CATSDPGLNQETQYF. The CDR3 nucleotides read TGTGCCACCAGTGATCCGGGACTCAACCAAGAGACCCAGTACTTC. This chain uses TRBV24-1 with TRBJ2-5, with TRBD2 as a possible D gene (6 bases). Germline V gene sequence: CDR1 KGHDR, CDR2 SFDVKD. Trimming removed 3 bases at V and 0 bases at J, with 10 bases between. The CDR3 spans 15 residues.

The CDR3 loop is CASSEAWNTGELFF. CDR3 DNA: TGTGCCAGCAGTGAAGCCTGGAACACCGGGGAGCTGTTTTTT. The rearrangement links TRBV2 to TRBJ2-2; unclear D gene. With 0 bases removed from V and 1 base from J, the gap between germline ends came to 3 bases. Germline V lookup: CDR1 SNHLY, CDR2 FYNNEI. This CDR3 contains 14 residues.

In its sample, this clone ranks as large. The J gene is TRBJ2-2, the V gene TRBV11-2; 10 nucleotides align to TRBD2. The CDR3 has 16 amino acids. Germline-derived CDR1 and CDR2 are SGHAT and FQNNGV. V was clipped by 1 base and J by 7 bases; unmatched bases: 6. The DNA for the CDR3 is TGTGCCAGCAGCTTAGCTAGCAGCGGGAGGGGCGGGGAGCTGTTTTTT. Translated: CASSLASSGRGGELFF.

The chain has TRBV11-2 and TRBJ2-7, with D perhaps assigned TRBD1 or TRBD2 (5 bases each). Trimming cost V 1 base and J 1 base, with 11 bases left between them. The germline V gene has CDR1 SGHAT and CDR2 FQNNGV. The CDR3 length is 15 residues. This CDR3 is CASSLAGTRSYEQYF. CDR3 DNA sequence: TGTGCCAGCAGCTTAGCGGGGACGAGGTCCTACGAGCAGTACTTC.

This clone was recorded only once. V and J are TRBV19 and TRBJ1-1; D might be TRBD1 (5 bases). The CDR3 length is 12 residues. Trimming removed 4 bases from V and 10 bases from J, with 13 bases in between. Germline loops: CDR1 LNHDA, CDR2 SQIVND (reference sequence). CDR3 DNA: TGTGCCAGTAGTACCCCCCCTGGGGCAGCTTTCTTT. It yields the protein CASSTPPGAAFF.

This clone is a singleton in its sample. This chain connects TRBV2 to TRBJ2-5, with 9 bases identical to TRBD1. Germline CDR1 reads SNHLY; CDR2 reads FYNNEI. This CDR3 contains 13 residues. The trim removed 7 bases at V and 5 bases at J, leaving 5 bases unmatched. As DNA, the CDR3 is TGTGCCAGCAACAGGGGGCATGGGGAGACCCAGTACTTC. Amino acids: CASNRGHGETQYF.

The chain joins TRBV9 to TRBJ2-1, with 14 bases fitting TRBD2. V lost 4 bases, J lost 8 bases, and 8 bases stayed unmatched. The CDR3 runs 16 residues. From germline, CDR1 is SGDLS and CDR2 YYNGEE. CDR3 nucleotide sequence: TGTGCCAGCAGCTCTCTGGGACTAGCGGGAGCCGATGAGCAGTTCTTC. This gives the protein CASSSLGLAGADEQFF.

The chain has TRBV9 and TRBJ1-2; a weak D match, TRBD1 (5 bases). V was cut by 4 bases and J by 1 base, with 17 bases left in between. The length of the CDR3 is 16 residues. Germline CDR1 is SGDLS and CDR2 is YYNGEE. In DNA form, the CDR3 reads TGTGCCAGCAGCCCCTCGGCAGGGCGGGTTAACTATGGCTACACCTTC. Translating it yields CASSPSAGRVNYGYTF.

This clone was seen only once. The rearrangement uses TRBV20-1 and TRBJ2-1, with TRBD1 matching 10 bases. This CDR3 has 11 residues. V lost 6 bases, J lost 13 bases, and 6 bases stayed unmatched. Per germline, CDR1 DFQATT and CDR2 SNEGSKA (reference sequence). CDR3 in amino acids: CSAKGQGSQFF. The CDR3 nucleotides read TGCAGTGCCAAGGGACAGGGGTCTCAGTTCTTC.

The CDR3 loop reads CAISESTDGTGGYTF. CDR3 nucleotides: TGTGCCATCAGTGAGTCAACGGACGGCACGGGTGGCTACACCTTC. The genes are TRBV10-3 and TRBJ1-2; D ambiguous. The germline V gene encodes CDR1 ENHRY and CDR2 SYGVKD. The CDR3 spans 15 residues. V lost 0 bases and J lost 7, with 15 bases in between.

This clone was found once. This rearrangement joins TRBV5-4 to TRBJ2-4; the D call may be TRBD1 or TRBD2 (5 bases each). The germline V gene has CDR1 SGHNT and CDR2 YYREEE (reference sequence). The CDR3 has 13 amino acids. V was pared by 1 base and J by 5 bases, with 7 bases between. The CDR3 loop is CASSLLGENIQYF. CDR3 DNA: TGTGCCAGCAGCTTGTTGGGGGAAAACATTCAGTACTTC.

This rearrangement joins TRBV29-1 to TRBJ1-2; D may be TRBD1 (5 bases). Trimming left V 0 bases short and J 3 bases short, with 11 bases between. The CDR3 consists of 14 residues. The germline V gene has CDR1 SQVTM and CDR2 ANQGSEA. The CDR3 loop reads CSVEDSGTHYGYTF. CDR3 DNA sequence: TGCAGCGTTGAAGATTCGGGGACTCACTATGGCTACACCTTC.

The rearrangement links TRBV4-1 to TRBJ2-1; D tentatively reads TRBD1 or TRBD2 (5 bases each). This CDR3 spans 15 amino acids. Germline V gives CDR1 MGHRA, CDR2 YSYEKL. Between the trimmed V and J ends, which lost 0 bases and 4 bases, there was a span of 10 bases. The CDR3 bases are TGCGCCAGCAGCCAAGACAGGGACCCATACAATGAGCAGTTCTTC. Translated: CASSQDRDPYNEQFF.

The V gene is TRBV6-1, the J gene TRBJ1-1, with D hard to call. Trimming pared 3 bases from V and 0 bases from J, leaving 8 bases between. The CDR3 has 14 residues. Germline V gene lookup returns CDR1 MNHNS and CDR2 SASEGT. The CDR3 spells CASSDGSMNTEAFF. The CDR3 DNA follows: TGTGCCAGCAGTGATGGGAGCATGAACACTGAAGCTTTCTTT.

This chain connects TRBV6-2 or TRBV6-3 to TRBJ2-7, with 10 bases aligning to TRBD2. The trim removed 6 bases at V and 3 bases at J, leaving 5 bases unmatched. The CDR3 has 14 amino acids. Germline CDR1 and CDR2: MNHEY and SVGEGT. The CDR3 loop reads CASSSSGRNYEQYF. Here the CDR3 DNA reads TGTGCCAGCAGCTCTAGCGGGAGAAACTACGAGCAGTACTTC.

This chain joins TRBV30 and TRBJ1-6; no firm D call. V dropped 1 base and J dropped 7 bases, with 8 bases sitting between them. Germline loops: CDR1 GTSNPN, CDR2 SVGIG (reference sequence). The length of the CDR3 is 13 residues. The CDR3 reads CAWSGSGNSPLHF. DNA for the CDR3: TGTGCCTGGAGTGGGTCAGGCAATTCACCCCTCCACTTT.